A single T cell receptor (beta chain) is shown here with its context. This sample's treatment: randomized to nivolumab then ipilimumab (arm A) or the reverse (arm B). From thawed PBMCs, live CD3+CD8+ cells negative for CD19 and CD56 were sorted. Per germline, CDR1 SNHLY and CDR2 FYNNEI. Trimming removed 4 bases from V and 2 bases from J, with 6 bases in between. The CDR3 contains 14 residues. This sample was taken from a study of sequential checkpoint blockade in melanoma. Produced via immunoSEQ multiplex PCR; TCRdb's table is partial and in-frame only. Found here are more than 25,000 clones, 85% to 90% of them singletons; the top ten hold 11% to 15%.

The sequenced sample was CD8+ T cells sorted from blood (inferred from file names), obtained from a patient given nivolumab and ipilimumab in sequence. The receptor was isolated from a human donor with melanoma. The gene calls are TRBV2 and TRBJ2-6; D gene ambiguous. CDR3 in amino acids: CASSVPAGANVLTF. The CDR3 nucleotides read TGTGCCAGCAGTGTACCAGCTGGGGCCAACGTCCTGACTTTC.